The text below deals with one TCR beta chain. Its antigen remains unidentified. A junction boundary mismatches the germline segment, possibly from a read error. The authors prepared the TCRbeta library with unique molecular identifiers. TCRdb analysed the PCR reads with MiXCR anew, one entry per CDR3 protein. The data contain under 850,000 distinct CDR3 sequences, around 13% of them singletons. These data originate in a study of T-cell reconstitution after alpha-beta-depleted transplantation in children. The CDR3 has 15 residues. Germline lookup yields CDR1 DFQATT and CDR2 SNEGSKA (reference sequence). General observations from the study: T-cell counts and diversity at one year post-transplant came mainly from newly produced T cells. Reports say that about two months after transplant, the alpha-beta T cells came out of several hundred graft clones that had expanded.

This specimen consisted of PBMCs, obtained before TCRalphabeta/CD19-depleted stem cell transplant. This clonotype was sampled from a girl aged 2 to 10 with congenital amegakaryocytic thrombocytopenia, due to receive a stem cell transplant. The J gene is TRBJ2-3, the V gene TRBV20-1, with 12 bases aligning to TRBD2. The CDR3 DNA reads as TGCAGTGCCCTAAGGACTAGCGGGATCCCAGATACGCAGAATTTT. Translation gives CSALRTSGIPDTQNF.